The 4 T cell receptor beta chains presented below share a single source sample, sequenced in a study of vaccination effects on CD4 cells after COVID-19 (dated 2022 in TCRdb). After more than nine days of culture, CD4+ T cells were isolated with the EasySep CD4+ T cell isolation kit. The library was built by means of the immunoSEQ multiplex PCR assay. The table was pulled from immuneACCESS by TCRdb, which kept in-frame rearrangements only. Such tables lose some clones; where checked, under half of the loss comes from unresolved V genes, and the rest has no known cause. The sample includes 40,000 to 55,000 clones, with approximately 81% observed a single time. More than 6.5% of the sample lies in the top ten. These TCRs' antigens remain unknown. The sequencing here drew on CD4+ T cells from PBMCs cultured without peptide, taken before COVID-19 vaccination. Receptors were obtained from a human donor who had a prior SARS-CoV-2 infection.

The chain has TRBV18 and TRBJ1-5; TRBD1 matches at 8 bases. V dropped 9 bases and J dropped 3; count of bases not matched to a gene: 4. The CDR3 is 13 residues long. Germline V CDR1 and CDR2: KGHSH, LQKENI. CDR3 coding DNA: TGTGCCAGTCGGACAGGGATCAATCAGCCCCAGCATTTT. Its protein product is CASRTGINQPQHF.

The chain is built from TRBV2 and TRBJ2-3; TRBD2 matches 9 bases. Unmatched junction bases numbered 12, after V lost 7 bases and J lost 7 bases. The germline CDR1 and CDR2 sequences are SNHLY and FYNNEI. The CDR3 has 15 residues. The CDR3 sequence is CASIGLAGSQNTQYF. The CDR3 nucleotides are TGTGCCAGCATAGGGCTAGCGGGATCTCAAAATACGCAGTATTTT.

The chain employs TRBV11-2 and TRBJ2-1; tentative D call: TRBD2 (5 bases). This CDR3 spans 14 amino acids. The germline gives CDR1 SGHAT, CDR2 FQNNGV. The V and J ends lost 1 base and 8 bases respectively, with 12 bases between them. The CDR3 reads CASSLGLASHEQFF. The DNA of the CDR3 is TGTGCCAGCAGCTTAGGGCTAGCCAGCCATGAGCAGTTCTTC.

The chain carries TRBV18 and TRBJ1-2; possibly TRBD1 for D (6 bases). The CDR3 spans 13 residues. The germline gives CDR1 KGHSH, CDR2 LQKENI. Trimming removed 5 bases from V and 5 bases from J, with 12 bases in between. The DNA for the CDR3 is TGTGCCAGCTCAGAAACAGGGAGATATGGCTACACCTTC. Translating it yields CASSETGRYGYTF.